Below, 27 T cell receptor beta chains from the same sample are listed, as sequenced in a study of T-cell reconstitution after alpha-beta-depleted transplantation in children (dated by TCRdb to the mid-2010s). This specimen's treatment or condition label, per the study, means: allogeneic hematopoietic cell transplantation with graft depleted of TCRalphabeta T cells and CD19 B cells. Library creation used PCR. Sequencing relied on an Illumina HiSeq 2500. TCR libraries were prepared with molecular barcoding, using unique molecular identifiers to normalize TCRbeta repertoire quantification. TCRdb reworked the public reads: Q25 trimming with fastp, MiXCR clone assembly, productive beta chains retained. Identical CDR3 protein sequences are pooled into one entry, listed with their most common genes and DNA. For this sample there are about 590,000 distinct CDR3 sequences; about an eighth appear just once. The ten largest clones add up to roughly 2.3% of the sample.

This specimen was PBMCs, mostly from graft donor cells, taken 360 days after TCRalphabeta/CD19-depleted stem cell transplant. The receptors here all came from a male patient between 5 and 17 years old who had a stem cell transplant for acute myeloid leukemia, so the T cells may come from the graft donor.

The chain is built from TRBV12-3 or TRBV12-4 and TRBJ2-3; D may correspond to TRBD1 or TRBD2 (7 bases each). Trimming pared 7 bases from V and 1 base from J, leaving 12 bases between. The length of the CDR3 is 14 residues. CDR3 sequence (DNA): TGTGCCAGCACCCCAGGGGGGGGCACAGATACGCAGTATTTT. Translation: CASTPGGGTDTQYF.

V usage is TRBV19 and J usage is TRBJ2-1; 9 nucleotides line up with TRBD2. CDR1 and CDR2 (germline): LNHDA, SQIVND (reference sequence). J gave up 7 bases and V 1 base, and 5 bases lay outside the gene matches. CDR3 length: 15 amino acids. Here the CDR3 reads CASSIVWGLANEQFF. The CDR3 coding sequence is TGTGCCAGTAGTATAGTCTGGGGACTAGCAAATGAGCAGTTCTTC.

This clonotype was detected ten times or more. The chain carries TRBV5-1 and TRBJ2-3; D not certain. Germline CDR1 SGHRS, CDR2 YFSETQ. This CDR3 is built from 14 residues. The V end was cut by 0 bases, the J end by 7 bases, with 12 bases between. Here the CDR3 DNA reads TGCGCCAGCAGCTTGGACTTCCCACCGAATACGCAGTATTTT. This encodes CASSLDFPPNTQYF.

This clonotype was found many times. The V gene is TRBV29-1, the J gene TRBJ1-2; maybe TRBD1 (5 bases). V was clipped by 6 bases and J by 9 bases, with 17 bases between them. Germline V CDR1 and CDR2: SQVTM, ANQGSEA. This CDR3 spans 12 amino acids. Written as DNA, the CDR3 is TGCAGCGTCGAGGGACTGCGTGGGCGCTACACCTTC. Encoded protein: CSVEGLRGRYTF.

DNA for the CDR3: TGCAGCGCGGAAGGGGGGAAGGGTCCCGATCAGCCCCAGCATTTT. It translates to CSAEGGKGPDQPQHF. This chain uses TRBV29-1 with TRBJ1-5; maybe TRBD1 (6 bases). The CDR3 totals 15 residues. The germline CDR1 and CDR2 sequences are SQVTM and ANQGSEA. With 7 bases removed from V and 5 bases from J, the gap between germline ends came to 21 bases.

This clonotype was found a few times. This chain uses TRBV5-1 with TRBJ1-3; D ambiguous. V was trimmed by 4 bases and J by 0 bases, leaving 11 bases between them. The germline V gene encodes CDR1 SGHRS and CDR2 YFSETQ. The CDR3 totals 15 residues. CDR3 sequence reads: CASSHRTGSGNTIYF. CDR3 in DNA: TGCGCCAGCAGCCACCGGACGGGCTCTGGAAACACCATATATTTT.

This clonotype was seen a few times. V and J are TRBV20-1 and TRBJ2-7, with unresolved D. V lost 5 bases and J 3 bases, leaving 14 bases between the germline ends. The CDR3 covers 13 residues. Per germline, CDR1 DFQATT and CDR2 SNEGSKA (reference sequence). CDR3 region: CSAYSGSDYEQYF. Written as DNA, the CDR3 is TGCAGTGCTTACTCCGGGTCAGACTACGAGCAGTACTTC.

In its sample, this clonotype was seen a few times. The genes are TRBV7-2 and TRBJ2-2; D is undetermined. The germline gives CDR1 SGHTA, CDR2 FQGNSA. This CDR3 is built from 13 residues. V was trimmed by 5 bases and J by 3 bases, leaving 7 bases between them. The CDR3 sequence is CASSPVDTGELFF. The CDR3 DNA reads as TGTGCCAGCAGCCCCGTTGACACCGGGGAGCTGTTTTTT.

This clonotype was seen a handful of times. The chain recombines TRBV12-3 or TRBV12-4 with TRBJ1-6; D is possibly TRBD1 (5 bases). With 4 bases removed from V and 7 bases from J, the gap between germline ends came to 8 bases. The CDR3 runs to 13 residues. This chain's CDR3 is CASSSEGNSPLHF. CDR3 sequence (DNA): TGTGCCAGCAGTTCCGAGGGGAATTCACCCCTCCACTTT.

The V gene is TRBV5-1, the J gene TRBJ1-4; D is perhaps TRBD1 (6 bases). Trimming removed 3 bases from V and 8 bases from J, with 14 bases in between. The CDR3 length is 14 residues. Per germline, CDR1 SGHRS and CDR2 YFSETQ. Here the CDR3 reads CASSSTGPDEKLFF. DNA of the CDR3: TGCGCCAGCAGCTCGACAGGTCCGGACGAAAAACTGTTTTTT.

The chain joins TRBV20-1 to TRBJ2-5, with D possibly being TRBD2 (7 bases). The CDR3 length is 13 residues. Per the germline V gene, CDR1 is DFQATT and CDR2 is SNEGSKA (reference sequence). V lost 1 base and J 5 bases, leaving 11 bases between the germline ends. The CDR3 DNA follows: TGCAGTGCTAGAGGGGGGCGGGAGGAGACCCAGTACTTC. It encodes CSARGGREETQYF.

The CDR3 coding sequence is TGTGCCAGCAGTTTAGGCCCCGGGACTAGCGGTCCTAGTGAGTACGAGCAGTACTTC. Its protein is CASSLGPGTSGPSEYEQYF. The chain joins TRBV12-3 or TRBV12-4 to TRBJ2-7; 11 bases fit TRBD2. Trimming took 1 base from V and 4 from J; bases not matched to a gene: 15. The CDR3 is 19 amino acids.

The gene calls are TRBV29-1 and TRBJ1-3, with D hard to call. Germline loops: CDR1 SQVTM, CDR2 ANQGSEA. The CDR3 is 17 amino acids. V was pared by 0 bases and J by 4 bases, with 19 bases between. As DNA, the CDR3 is TGCAGCGTTGAAGATCTTCCGGACTGGGCCGGCGGAAACACCATATATTTT. Its translation is CSVEDLPDWAGGNTIYF.

V usage is TRBV5-6 and J usage is TRBJ2-1; D gene uncertain. This CDR3 contains 17 residues. The germline V gene has CDR1 SGHDT and CDR2 YYEEEE. Trimming took 4 bases from V and 7 from J, leaving 24 bases between them. The CDR3 here is CASSPMTEVVLRNEQFF. Here the CDR3 DNA reads TGTGCCAGCAGCCCGATGACTGAGGTGGTGTTACGGAATGAGCAGTTCTTC. The full variable domain, its missing parts supplied by reference TRBV5-6 and TRBJ2-1, is DAGVTQSPTHLIKTRGQQVTLRCSPKSGHDTVSWYQQALGQGPQFIFQYYEEEERQRGNFPDRFSGHQFPNYSSELNVNALLLGDSALYLCASSPMTEVVLRNEQFFGPGTRLTVL.

The rearrangement uses TRBV28 and TRBJ2-1; 16 bases line up with TRBD2. Germline V gene lookup returns CDR1 MDHEN and CDR2 SYDVKM. The ends lost 2 bases at V and 2 bases at J; junction bases unmatched: 9. This CDR3 has 20 residues. DNA for the CDR3: TGTGCCAGCAGTTTAGCATTGGGACTAGCGGGAGGGGATGCCTACAATGAGCAGTTCTTC. The encoded protein is CASSLALGLAGGDAYNEQFF.

This clonotype was detected a few times. The chain uses TRBV27 and TRBJ2-1, with 8 bases fitting TRBD2. The germline gives CDR1 MNHEY, CDR2 SMNVEV (reference sequence). This CDR3 contains 15 residues. V lost 7 bases, J lost 0 bases, and 5 bases stayed unmatched. The CDR3 loop is CASITSGVSYNEQFF. Written as DNA, the CDR3 is TGTGCCAGCATTACTAGCGGAGTCTCCTACAATGAGCAGTTCTTC.

This clonotype was seen only a few times. V gene TRBV6-6 combines with J gene TRBJ2-5; 7 bases agree with TRBD2. Trimming removed 8 bases from V and 7 bases from J; junction bases left unmatched: 16. Germline lookup yields CDR1 MNHNY and CDR2 SVGAGI (reference sequence). The CDR3 runs to 15 residues. The CDR3 nucleotides read TGTGCCAGCCTAACAAACTTAAAGGGCGGGGGGACCCAGTACTTC. The encoded protein is CASLTNLKGGGTQYF.

The J gene is TRBJ2-1, the V gene TRBV29-1; maybe TRBD2 (6 bases). This CDR3 has 19 residues. V dropped 0 bases and J dropped 4 bases, with 25 bases sitting between them. CDR1 is SQVTM, CDR2 ANQGSEA, per germline. Written as DNA, the CDR3 is TGCAGCGTTGAAGATCGGCTAGTCAGCCCCGCCGGGGGATACAATGAGCAGTTCTTC. This sequence encodes CSVEDRLVSPAGGYNEQFF.

This clonotype has a count of ten or more. The J gene is TRBJ2-5, the V gene TRBV29-1; D not certain. There are 13 residues in the CDR3. Germline CDR1 SQVTM, CDR2 ANQGSEA. Trimming left V 5 bases short and J 9 bases short, with 19 bases between. The CDR3 region is CSVSPPISVAQYF. The CDR3 region has the DNA TGCAGCGTTAGTCCACCAATTAGTGTGGCCCAGTACTTC.

The gene calls are TRBV27 and TRBJ2-3; D might be TRBD1 or TRBD2, each matching 5 bases. CDR3 length equals 16 residues. The V end lost 6 bases, the J end lost 3 bases, and 19 bases lay between the germline ends. CDR1 is MNHEY and CDR2 is SMNVEV in the germline V gene (reference sequence). CDR3 residues: CASRYHRGPGTDTQYF. CDR3 bases: TGTGCCAGCAGGTACCATAGGGGTCCGGGGACAGATACGCAGTATTTT.

This clonotype was counted many times. The genes are TRBV30 and TRBJ2-7; 10 bases fit TRBD2. Per germline, CDR1 GTSNPN and CDR2 SVGIG (reference sequence). This CDR3 region has 14 residues. With V trimmed by 5 bases and J by 2 bases, 6 bases remained unmatched. CDR3 residues: CAWSTGTSAYEQYF. The CDR3 DNA reads as TGTGCCTGGTCGACCGGGACTAGCGCCTACGAGCAGTACTTC.

V and J are TRBV9 and TRBJ2-5; D is undetermined. Germline CDR1 is SGDLS and CDR2 is YYNGEE. With 4 bases removed from V and 1 base from J, the gap between germline ends came to 8 bases. The CDR3 is 13 residues long. In DNA, the CDR3 is TGTGCCAGCAGCCCTCGGGCCCAAGAGACCCAGTACTTC. Translating gives CASSPRAQETQYF.

This clonotype was detected only a few times. V is TRBV20-1 and J is TRBJ2-3; D perhaps matches TRBD2 (5 bases). Per the germline V gene, CDR1 is DFQATT and CDR2 is SNEGSKA (reference sequence). The CDR3 is 15 residues long. V was pared by 1 base and J by 1 base, with 12 bases between. The CDR3 region has the DNA TGCAGTGCTAGAGCGTTGCTAGCTGGCACAGATACGCAGTATTTT. This encodes CSARALLAGTDTQYF.

Comment on this clonotype: A much larger clone is a single base away; this may be a read error. The chain uses TRBV12-3 or TRBV12-4 and TRBJ2-2; 7 nucleotides line up with TRBD1. The CDR3 covers 16 residues. Trimming cost V 7 bases and J 8 bases; bases outside gene matches: 16. The CDR3 loop reads CASTKYGTVVMGELFF. The CDR3 DNA reads as TGTGCCAGCACCAAATACGGGACAGTGGTAATGGGGGAGCTGTTTTTT.

The V call is TRBV12-3 or TRBV12-4, the J call TRBJ1-1; maybe TRBD1 (5 bases). The V end was cut by 1 base, the J end by 3 bases, with 9 bases between. This CDR3 has 14 residues. The CDR3 sequence is CASSLGGGYTEAFF. The CDR3 DNA sequence: TGTGCCAGCAGTTTAGGGGGGGGATACACTGAAGCTTTCTTT.

This clonotype has only a few counts. The chain links TRBV5-4 to TRBJ2-2; D remains ambiguous. With 2 bases removed from V and 0 bases from J, the gap between germline ends came to 8 bases. The CDR3 is made up of 15 amino acids. Germline V lookup: CDR1 SGHNT, CDR2 YYREEE (reference sequence). CDR3 nucleotide sequence: TGTGCCAGCAGCTTTGGTAGACCGAACACCGGGGAGCTGTTTTTT. This codes for CASSFGRPNTGELFF.

The sample holds a few counts of this clonotype. The chain joins TRBV6-1 to TRBJ1-6; 10 nucleotides match TRBD1. The J segment lost 7 bases and the V segment lost 3 bases, leaving 3 bases of the junction unmatched. CDR3 size: 15 residues. Germline assignment: CDR1 MNHNS and CDR2 SASEGT. DNA for the CDR3: TGTGCCAGCAGTGACGGGACAGGGGTAAATTCACCCCTCCACTTT. This encodes CASSDGTGVNSPLHF.